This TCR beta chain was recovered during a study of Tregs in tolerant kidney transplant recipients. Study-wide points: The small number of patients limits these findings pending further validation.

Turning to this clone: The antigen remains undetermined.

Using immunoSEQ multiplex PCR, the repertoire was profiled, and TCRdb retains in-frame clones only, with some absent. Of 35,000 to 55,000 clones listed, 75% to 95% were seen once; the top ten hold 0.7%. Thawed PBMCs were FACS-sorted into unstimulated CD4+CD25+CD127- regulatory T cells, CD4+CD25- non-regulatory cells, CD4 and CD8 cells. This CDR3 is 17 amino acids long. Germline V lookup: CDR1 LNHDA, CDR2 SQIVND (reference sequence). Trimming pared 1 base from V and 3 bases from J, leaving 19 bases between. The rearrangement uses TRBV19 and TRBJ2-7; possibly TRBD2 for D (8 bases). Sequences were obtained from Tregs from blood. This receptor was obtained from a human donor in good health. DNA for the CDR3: TGTGCCAGTAGTATAGGAGGGGGACAGCGGGAGATCTACGAGCAGTACTTC. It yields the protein CASSIGGGQREIYEQYF.